Below, 28 T cell receptor beta chains from the same sample are listed, as sequenced in a study of blood T cell repertoires in COVID-19. TCRdb's table, derived via immunoSEQ multiplex PCR, lists solely in-frame clones and lacks some. The data show about 250,000 clones, 65% to 85% seen once. The material sequenced was peripheral blood. These receptors were collected from a man aged 50-60 years with active or convalescent COVID-19.

V usage is TRBV7-9 and J usage is TRBJ2-7; no reliable D call. V was cut by 5 bases and J by 3 bases, with 5 bases left in between. This CDR3 is built from 11 residues. Germline V gives CDR1 SEHNR, CDR2 FQNEAQ (reference sequence). The CDR3 sequence: CASSPYYEQYF. The CDR3 DNA follows: TGTGCCAGCAGCCCTTACTACGAGCAGTACTTC.

The CDR3 DNA reads as TGCGCCAGCAGTCAATCCAAGACAGGCGAGCAGTACTTC. Translated, it gives CASSQSKTGEQYF. V usage is TRBV23-1 and J usage is TRBJ2-7; D may be TRBD1 (6 bases). TRBV23-1 is designated an ORF whose function remains uncertain. The length of the CDR3 is 13 residues. Trimming removed 0 bases from V and 6 bases from J, with 9 bases in between.

J is TRBJ1-2 and V is TRBV4-2, with 10 bases fitting TRBD1. The V gene's germline CDR1 is LGHNA and CDR2 YNFKEQ. This CDR3 contains 15 residues. Losses at the gene ends were 6 bases for V and 8 bases for J; bases not matched to a gene: 12. CDR3 coding DNA: TGTGCCAGCAGTGCACCGCTCGGGGACAGGGGCGGCTACACCTTC. The encoded protein is CASSAPLGDRGGYTF.

This chain connects TRBV3-1 (or the pseudogene TRBV3-2) to TRBJ2-7, with a tentative D call TRBD1 (6 bases). The CDR3 is 11 residues long. Germline loops: CDR1 LGHDT, CDR2 YNNKEL (reference sequence). The ends were cut back, 1 base at V and 12 bases at J, with 10 bases in the middle. The CDR3 nucleotides read TGTGCCAGCAGCCAAGCCCAGGGGTGGTACTTC. Residues: CASSQAQGWYF.

The V and J genes are TRBV15 and TRBJ2-5; D perhaps matches TRBD1 (6 bases). V shed 0 bases and J shed 1 base, with 9 bases lying between them. Germline V gives CDR1 LNHNV, CDR2 YYDKDF (reference sequence). The CDR3 loop spans 15 amino acids. CDR3 sequence reads: CATSRDGRGQETQYF. The CDR3, as DNA: TGTGCCACCAGCAGAGACGGCAGGGGCCAAGAGACCCAGTACTTC.

The chain has TRBV29-1 and TRBJ2-1, with D perhaps TRBD1 (7 bases). The CDR3 runs to 16 residues. Between the trimmed V and J ends, which lost 5 bases and 2 bases, there was a span of 19 bases. Per germline, CDR1 SQVTM and CDR2 ANQGSEA. The CDR3, as DNA: TGCAGCGTTACTGAAGTGCAGGGGGGCGCCTACAATGAGCAGTTCTTC. This codes for CSVTEVQGGAYNEQFF.

This chain joins TRBV29-1 and TRBJ2-3; 11 nucleotides line up with TRBD2. This CDR3 spans 14 amino acids. Germline CDR1 SQVTM, CDR2 ANQGSEA. V lost 6 bases, J lost 1 base, and 3 bases stayed unmatched. The CDR3 is CSVILAGGTDTQYF. The DNA for the CDR3 is TGCAGCGTGATACTAGCGGGGGGCACAGATACGCAGTATTTT.

The chain joins TRBV30 to TRBJ1-2; D may be TRBD1 (5 bases). The CDR3 covers 13 residues. Germline CDR1 is GTSNPN and CDR2 is SVGIG (reference sequence). Deletions cut 2 bases from V and 2 bases from J, with 9 bases between. The CDR3 region has the DNA TGTGCCTGGAGTCCAGCAGGGAACTATGGCTACACCTTC. Protein sequence: CAWSPAGNYGYTF.

This clone has a single count. The V call is TRBV12-3 or TRBV12-4, the J call TRBJ2-4, with 10 bases fitting TRBD1. The CDR3 length is 13 residues. V was pared by 6 bases and J by 9 bases, with 5 bases of the junction left unmatched. This CDR3 is CASRTGTGVIQYF. DNA for the CDR3: TGTGCCAGCAGAACCGGGACAGGGGTCATTCAGTACTTC.

CDR3 in amino acids: CASSYRRINSPLHF. For the CDR3, the DNA is TGTGCCAGCAGTTACCGGCGGATTAATTCACCCCTCCACTTT. This sequence joins TRBV6-5 and TRBJ1-6; no reliable D call. The CDR3 sequence is 14 residues long. Germline V CDR1 and CDR2: MNHEY, SVGAGI. The V gene lost 2 bases and the J gene lost 6 bases, with 8 bases spanning the gap.

The chain employs TRBV18 and TRBJ2-7, with 8 positions matching TRBD2. V gave up 6 bases and J gave up 7 bases; unmatched junction bases: 14. CDR3 length: 15 amino acids. Germline CDR1 is KGHSH and CDR2 is LQKENI. The CDR3 nucleotides are TGTGCCAGCTCTCCCGCGGGGGGCACCTCTCGAGAGCAGTACTTC. Protein: CASSPAGGTSREQYF.

The rearrangement uses TRBV6-2 or TRBV6-3 and TRBJ1-1, with 7 bases fitting TRBD1. The CDR3 spans 13 residues. Unmatched junction bases numbered 6, after V lost 5 bases and J lost 6 bases. Germline CDR1 MNHEY, CDR2 SVGEGT. The CDR3 loop reads CASSTNRGSEAFF. The CDR3 DNA follows: TGTGCCAGCAGTACCAACAGGGGCTCTGAAGCTTTCTTT.

The chain has TRBV7-3 and TRBJ2-2; TRBD1 aligns across 10 bases. V shed 4 bases, J shed 6 bases, and the junction held 20 bases outside the gene matches. The germline CDR1 and CDR2 sequences are SGHTA and FQGTGA. The CDR3 is 20 residues long. CDR3 protein: CASSSTDRGIGLGLAGELFF. The CDR3 nucleotides read TGTGCCAGCAGCTCCACGGACAGGGGGATAGGACTGGGGTTGGCCGGGGAGCTGTTTTTT. The variable domain in full, with the rest retrieved from reference TRBV7-3 and TRBJ2-2, is GAGVSQTPSNKVTEKGKYVELRCDPISGHTALYWYRQSLGQGPEFLIYFQGTGAADDSGLPNDRFFAVRPEGSVSTLKIQRTERGDSAVYLCASSSTDRGIGLGLAGELFFGEGSRLTVL.

As to this clone: The same CDR3 can be traced to other DNA sequences in this sample. V and J are TRBV5-5 and TRBJ1-5; D gene ambiguous. Trimming took off 0 bases at V and 5 bases at J, with 6 bases between the two ends. Germline V lookup: CDR1 SGHKS, CDR2 YYEKEE (reference sequence). The CDR3 has 13 amino acids. CDR3 sequence: CASSLGLDQPQHF. The CDR3 DNA is TGTGCCAGCAGCTTGGGCCTAGATCAGCCCCAGCATTTT.

The chain carries TRBV11-2 and TRBJ2-3; TRBD2 matches at 12 bases. The J segment lost 5 bases and the V segment lost 0 bases, leaving 9 bases of the junction unmatched. CDR3 length: 18 residues. Germline values: CDR1 SGHAT, CDR2 FQNNGV. CDR3 sequence reads: CASSLDPPSGGAGDTQYF. The CDR3 region has the DNA TGTGCCAGCAGCTTAGATCCCCCTAGCGGGGGGGCGGGAGATACGCAGTATTTT.

CDR3 region: CASSLPGDRLGGYTF. CDR3 DNA sequence: TGTGCCAGCAGTTTACCCGGGGATAGACTTGGTGGCTACACCTTC. This chain links TRBV28 with TRBJ1-2; no reliable D call. This CDR3 comprises 15 residues. Trimming stripped 2 bases from V and 7 bases from J, with 17 bases between. Germline lookup yields CDR1 MDHEN and CDR2 SYDVKM.

This sequence joins TRBV7-3 and TRBJ2-2, with 9 bases that match TRBD2. Trimming cost V 3 bases and J 3 bases; bases outside gene matches: 8. The CDR3 consists of 17 residues. Germline V gives CDR1 SGHTA, CDR2 FQGTGA. The CDR3 region has the DNA TGTGCCAGCAGCTTCATCCCGGGACTAGCCGACACCGGGGAGCTGTTTTTT. Translating it yields CASSFIPGLADTGELFF.

This sequence joins TRBV24-1 and TRBJ1-5; no clear D gene. Germline CDR1 is KGHDR and CDR2 is SFDVKD. Trimming pared 9 bases from V and 4 bases from J, leaving 12 bases between. This CDR3 is 13 amino acids long. The CDR3 sequence: CATSVGENQPQHF. For the CDR3, the DNA is TGTGCCACCTCGGTCGGGGAAAATCAGCCCCAGCATTTT.

The rearrangement joins TRBV9 to TRBJ2-2; D possibly corresponds to TRBD2 (6 bases). Trimming pared 1 base from V and 0 bases from J, leaving 10 bases between. The CDR3 loop spans 16 amino acids. Germline V gene data show CDR1 as SGDLS and CDR2 as YYNGEE. CDR3 residues: CASSVFSGANTGELFF. The CDR3 DNA is TGTGCCAGCAGCGTATTCTCGGGGGCGAACACCGGGGAGCTGTTTTTT.

The gene calls are TRBV3-1 (or the pseudogene TRBV3-2) and TRBJ1-1; D is unclear. The ends were cut back, 6 bases at V and 5 bases at J, with 10 bases in the middle. Per germline, CDR1 LGHDT and CDR2 YNNKEL (reference sequence). The CDR3 length is 12 residues. The CDR3: CASRGSGTEAFF. The CDR3 nucleotides are TGTGCCAGCAGAGGGAGCGGTACTGAAGCTTTCTTT.

The V gene is TRBV5-1, the J gene TRBJ1-2; TRBD1 agrees at 8 bases. With 4 bases clipped from V and 4 bases from J, the junction kept 9 bases outside the gene matches. The CDR3 has 15 amino acids. Germline V gene data show CDR1 as SGHRS and CDR2 as YFSETQ. The CDR3 here is CASSPSGQALYGYTF. The CDR3 nucleotides read TGCGCCAGCAGCCCCTCGGGACAGGCCCTCTATGGCTACACCTTC.

This sequence joins TRBV25-1 and TRBJ1-4, with D maybe TRBD1 (6 bases). Looked up from germline, CDR1 is MGHDK and CDR2 is SYGVNS. With 5 bases removed from V and 5 bases from J, the gap between germline ends came to 15 bases. CDR3 size: 15 residues. The CDR3 loop reads CASSKTGTQNEKLFF. The CDR3 nucleotides read TGTGCCAGCAGTAAAACAGGGACGCAGAATGAAAAACTGTTTTTT.

The chain combines TRBV19 with TRBJ2-1; D ambiguous. V was clipped by 4 bases and J by 4 bases, with 5 bases between them. CDR1 is LNHDA and CDR2 is SQIVND in the germline V gene (reference sequence). This CDR3 is 12 amino acids long. This CDR3 is CASSNGYNEQFF. The DNA of the CDR3 is TGTGCCAGTAGTAACGGTTACAATGAGCAGTTCTTC.

The chain uses TRBV3-1 (or the pseudogene TRBV3-2) and TRBJ1-3, with TRBD1 matching 7 bases. Germline CDR1 is LGHDT and CDR2 is YNNKEL (reference sequence). Trimming removed 4 bases from V and 3 bases from J; junction bases left unmatched: 3. This CDR3 comprises 14 residues. The CDR3 nucleotides read TGTGCCAGCAGCCTCACAGGGGTTGGAAACACCATATATTTT. Translated: CASSLTGVGNTIYF.

The genes are TRBV6-1 and TRBJ1-3; D may be TRBD1 (6 bases). Germline CDR1 reads MNHNS; CDR2 reads SASEGT. The CDR3 runs to 17 residues. V gave up 4 bases and J gave up 0 bases, with 16 bases separating them. This CDR3 reads CASSAPVTGHSGNTIYF. CDR3 coding DNA: TGTGCCAGCAGTGCCCCGGTGACAGGTCACTCTGGAAACACCATATATTTT.

This clone came up once. V and J are TRBV3-1 (or the pseudogene TRBV3-2) and TRBJ1-2, with a weak D call TRBD1 (5 bases). The CDR3 has 15 amino acids. CDR1 and CDR2 (germline): LGHDT, YNNKEL (reference sequence). The V and J ends lost 4 bases and 4 bases respectively, with 16 bases between them. Here the CDR3 DNA reads TGTGCCAGCAGCCCAGGGTTAGACACAGGCTATGGCTACACCTTC. Protein product: CASSPGLDTGYGYTF.

The chain employs TRBV29-1 and TRBJ1-1; TRBD1 matches 7 bases. Looked up from germline, CDR1 is SQVTM and CDR2 is ANQGSEA. This CDR3 is built from 11 residues. The V gene end was trimmed by 6 bases and the J gene end by 6 bases; junction bases not matched to a gene: 4. CDR3 sequence reads: CSVTGTAEAFF. The CDR3 nucleotides are TGCAGCGTAACCGGGACAGCTGAAGCTTTCTTT. Complete variable domain (other parts from reference TRBV29-1 and TRBJ1-1): SAVISQKPSRDICQRGTSLTIQCQVDSQVTMMFWYRQQPGQSLTLIATANQGSEATYESGFVIDKFPISRPNLTFSTLTVSNMSPEDSSIYLCSVTGTAEAFFGQGTRLTVV.

This clone was detected once. The chain links TRBV3-1 (or the pseudogene TRBV3-2) to TRBJ1-4; tentative D call: TRBD1 (5 bases). V was cut by 0 bases and J by 5 bases, with 13 bases left in between. This CDR3 has 16 residues. The germline gives CDR1 LGHDT, CDR2 YNNKEL (reference sequence). The CDR3 DNA reads TGTGCCAGCAGCCAAGATTGGGGGGTAGAGAATGAAAAACTGTTTTTT. This translates into CASSQDWGVENEKLFF.